This TCR beta chain was identified during a study of blood T cell repertoires in COVID-19. Looking at the study overall: The cDNA or gDNA used as material had been derived from T cells, B-cell-depleted T cells, or PBMCs.

Repertoires were generated with immunoSEQ multiplex PCR, while TCRdb's copy carries only in-frame clones and drops some. The sample has some 250,000 clones; approximately 87% are singletons. CDR1 is DFQATT, CDR2 SNEGSKA, per germline (reference sequence). J lost 5 bases, V lost 4 bases, and 8 bases had no gene match. This CDR3 comprises 14 residues. The V call is TRBV20-1, the J call TRBJ1-1, with 9 bases fitting TRBD1. The sequence was collected from a man aged 60 to 69 with acute or convalescent COVID-19. The sample consisted of peripheral blood. CDR3 sequence: CSANDRGWGTEAFF. DNA of the CDR3: TGCAGTGCTAATGACAGGGGGTGGGGGACTGAAGCTTTCTTT.